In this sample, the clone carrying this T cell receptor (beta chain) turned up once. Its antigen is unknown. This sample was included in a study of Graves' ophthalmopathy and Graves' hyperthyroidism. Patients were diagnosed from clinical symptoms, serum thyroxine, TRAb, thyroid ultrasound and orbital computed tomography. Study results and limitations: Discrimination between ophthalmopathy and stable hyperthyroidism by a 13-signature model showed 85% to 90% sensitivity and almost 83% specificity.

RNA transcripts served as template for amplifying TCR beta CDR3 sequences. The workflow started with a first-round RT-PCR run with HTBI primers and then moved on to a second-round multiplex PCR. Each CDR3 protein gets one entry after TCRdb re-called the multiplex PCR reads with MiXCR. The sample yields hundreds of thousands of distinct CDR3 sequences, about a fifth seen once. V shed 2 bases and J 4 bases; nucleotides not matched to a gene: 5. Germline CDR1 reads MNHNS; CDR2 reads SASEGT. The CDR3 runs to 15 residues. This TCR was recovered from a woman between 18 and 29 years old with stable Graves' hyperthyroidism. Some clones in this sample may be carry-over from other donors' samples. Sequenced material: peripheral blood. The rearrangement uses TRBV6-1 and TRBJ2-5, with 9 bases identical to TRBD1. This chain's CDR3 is CASSESTGGAETQYF. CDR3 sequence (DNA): TGTGCCAGCAGTGAAAGTACAGGGGGCGCAGAGACCCAGTACTTC.